A selection of T cell receptor beta chains follows, all from one sample in a study of cytomegalovirus exposure and HLA in healthy donors. Some clones are missing from TCRdb's copy, which holds only in-frame ones; the method was immunoSEQ multiplex PCR. The table records some 200,000 clones, about three quarters of them present only once. The sequencing sample was made of PBMCs. Receptor source: an older woman in good health and CMV-seropositive. CDR3s include the opening cysteine and the closing phenylalanine or tryptophan. The D gene is left open where the match is weak. Clone size appears in some rows only: once, few, many, or a class for an expanded clone.

V gene: TRBV5-1
clone size: -
J gene: TRBJ2-7
D gene: -
CDR3 protein: CASSFDTPYEQYF
CDR3 DNA: TGCGCCAGCAGCTTCGACACCCCCTACGAGCAGTACTTC

V gene: TRBV7-8
clone size: few
J gene: TRBJ2-3
D gene: TRBD2
CDR3 protein: CASKVAGGTDTQYF
CDR3 DNA: TGTGCCAGCAAAGTGGCGGGAGGCACAGATACGCAGTATTTT

V gene: TRBV2
clone size: -
J gene: TRBJ1-1
D gene: TRBD1
CDR3 protein: CASSSGTGATEAFF
CDR3 DNA: TGTGCCAGCAGTTCCGGGACAGGGGCCACTGAAGCTTTCTTT

V gene: TRBV10-2
clone size: few
J gene: TRBJ2-1
D gene: TRBD2
CDR3 protein: CASSELAGGDDLYNEQFF
CDR3 DNA: TGCGCCAGCAGTGAGTTAGCGGGGGGCGATGATCTATACAATGAGCAGTTCTTC

V gene: TRBV4-2
clone size: -
J gene: TRBJ2-6
D gene: TRBD1
CDR3 protein: CASSQRTGPGANVLTF
CDR3 DNA: TGTGCCAGCAGCCAACGGACAGGGCCCGGGGCCAACGTCCTGACTTTC

V gene: TRBV11-3
clone size: -
J gene: TRBJ2-1
D gene: TRBD2
CDR3 protein: CASSLGSTSGYNEQFF
CDR3 DNA: TGTGCCAGCAGCTTAGGCTCCACTAGCGGGTACAATGAGCAGTTCTTC

V gene: TRBV6-6
clone size: -
J gene: TRBJ1-1
D gene: TRBD1
CDR3 protein: CASSRGQGYTEAFF
CDR3 DNA: TGTGCCAGCAGCCGGGGACAGGGCTACACTGAAGCTTTCTTT

V gene: TRBV28
clone size: -
J gene: TRBJ1-2
D gene: -
CDR3 protein: CASALRDGYTF
CDR3 DNA: TGTGCCAGCGCCCTCCGGGATGGCTACACCTTC

V gene: TRBV27
clone size: -
J gene: TRBJ2-3
D gene: TRBD2
CDR3 protein: CASSPHSAGAGSDTQYF
CDR3 DNA: TGTGCCAGCAGTCCCCACTCAGCGGGAGCAGGGTCAGATACGCAGTATTTT

V gene: TRBV7-2
clone size: -
J gene: TRBJ1-1
D gene: -
CDR3 protein: CASSASSYTEAFF
CDR3 DNA: TGTGCCAGCAGTGCAAGCTCGTACACTGAAGCTTTCTTT

V gene: TRBV6-1
clone size: -
J gene: TRBJ1-5
D gene: TRBD1
CDR3 protein: CASSGQVNQPQHF
CDR3 DNA: TGTGCCAGCAGCGGACAGGTGAATCAGCCCCAGCATTTT

V gene: TRBV4-1
clone size: few
J gene: TRBJ1-1
D gene: -
CDR3 protein: CASSQASNTEAFF
CDR3 DNA: TGCGCCAGCAGCCAAGCTTCTAACACTGAAGCTTTCTTT

V gene: TRBV5-1
clone size: -
J gene: TRBJ2-5
D gene: TRBD2
CDR3 protein: CASFFSGSEGETQYF
CDR3 DNA: TGCGCCAGCTTCTTTAGCGGGAGCGAGGGGGAGACCCAGTACTTC

V gene: TRBV5-1
clone size: -
J gene: TRBJ2-3
D gene: TRBD1
CDR3 protein: CASSLAQGADTQYF
CDR3 DNA: TGCGCCAGCAGCTTGGCACAGGGGGCAGATACGCAGTATTTT

V gene: TRBV11-2
clone size: -
J gene: TRBJ2-2
D gene: -
CDR3 protein: CASSGTGSGELFF
CDR3 DNA: TGTGCCAGCAGCGGAACAGGGTCCGGGGAGCTGTTTTTT

V gene: TRBV5-1
clone size: -
J gene: TRBJ1-2
D gene: TRBD1
CDR3 protein: CASSSDGQGARGYTF
CDR3 DNA: TGCGCCAGCAGCTCCGACGGACAGGGGGCTCGGGGCTACACCTTC

V gene: TRBV13
clone size: -
J gene: TRBJ2-7
D gene: -
CDR3 protein: CASSPPSSYEQYF
CDR3 DNA: TGTGCCAGCAGCCCCCCCAGCTCCTACGAGCAGTACTTC

V gene: TRBV7-9
clone size: -
J gene: TRBJ1-2
D gene: -
CDR3 protein: CASSLGGQDLHGYTF
CDR3 DNA: TGTGCCAGCAGCTTAGGGGGGCAGGATTTGCATGGCTACACCTTC

V gene: TRBV5-6
clone size: once
J gene: TRBJ2-1
D gene: TRBD2
CDR3 protein: CASSRRDYRLNEQFF
CDR3 DNA: TGTGCCAGCAGCCGCCGGGACTATAGATTGAATGAGCAGTTCTTC

V gene: TRBV27
clone size: -
J gene: TRBJ1-1
D gene: TRBD1
CDR3 protein: CASSFRDSMNTEAFF
CDR3 DNA: TGTGCCAGCAGTTTTAGGGACAGCATGAACACTGAAGCTTTCTTT

V gene: TRBV10-3
clone size: -
J gene: TRBJ1-2
D gene: TRBD1
CDR3 protein: CAISDPGGAWDGYTF
CDR3 DNA: TGTGCCATCAGTGATCCAGGGGGCGCCTGGGATGGCTACACCTTC

V gene: TRBV5-1
clone size: -
J gene: TRBJ2-3
D gene: TRBD2
CDR3 protein: CASSSIPNSGGADTQYF
CDR3 DNA: TGCGCCAGCAGCTCGATACCGAATAGCGGGGGGGCAGATACGCAGTATTTT

V gene: TRBV7-9
clone size: -
J gene: TRBJ2-3
D gene: TRBD2
CDR3 protein: CASSRTGLAGASTDTQYF
CDR3 DNA: TGTGCCAGCAGCCGGACGGGACTAGCGGGAGCTAGCACAGATACGCAGTATTTT

V gene: TRBV7-9
clone size: -
J gene: TRBJ1-2
D gene: -
CDR3 protein: CASSLAGGNYGYTF
CDR3 DNA: TGTGCCAGCAGCTTGGCGGGGGGTAACTATGGCTACACCTTC

V gene: TRBV14
clone size: -
J gene: TRBJ2-7
D gene: -
CDR3 protein: CASSPARTRSSYEQYF
CDR3 DNA: TGTGCCAGCAGCCCAGCCAGAACACGGAGCTCCTACGAGCAGTACTTC

V gene: TRBV10-3
clone size: once
J gene: TRBJ2-7
D gene: TRBD1
CDR3 protein: CAIQPGQDIHEQYF
CDR3 DNA: TGTGCCATCCAACCGGGACAGGATATCCACGAGCAGTACTTC

V gene: TRBV20-1
clone size: -
J gene: TRBJ2-7
D gene: -
CDR3 protein: CSALSAYEQYF
CDR3 DNA: TGCAGTGCTCTCAGTGCCTACGAGCAGTACTTC

V gene: TRBV5-4
clone size: few
J gene: TRBJ2-5
D gene: -
CDR3 protein: CASSLGGASQETQYF
CDR3 DNA: TGTGCCAGCAGCTTGGGGGGAGCTTCCCAAGAGACCCAGTACTTC

V gene: TRBV14
clone size: -
J gene: TRBJ2-7
D gene: TRBD2
CDR3 protein: CASSPELGTSGRTAFYEQYF
CDR3 DNA: TGTGCCAGCAGCCCGGAACTCGGGACTAGCGGGAGGACTGCCTTCTACGAGCAGTACTTC

V gene: TRBV11-2
clone size: -
J gene: TRBJ2-2
D gene: -
CDR3 protein: CASSSPTRKSGELFF
CDR3 DNA: TGTGCCAGCAGCTCCCCGACTAGAAAGAGCGGGGAGCTGTTTTTT

V gene: TRBV28
clone size: -
J gene: TRBJ2-7
D gene: TRBD1
CDR3 protein: CASSVPGQSYEQYF
CDR3 DNA: TGTGCCAGCAGTGTCCCGGGACAGAGCTACGAGCAGTACTTC

V gene: TRBV11-3
clone size: few
J gene: TRBJ1-1
D gene: -
CDR3 protein: CASSLQENTEAFF
CDR3 DNA: TGTGCCAGCAGCTTACAGGAGAACACTGAAGCTTTCTTT

V gene: TRBV30
clone size: -
J gene: TRBJ2-3
D gene: TRBD2
CDR3 protein: CAWSVQHGTSGSPQYF
CDR3 DNA: TGTGCCTGGAGTGTACAACACGGGACTAGCGGGAGTCCACAGTATTTT

V gene: TRBV28
clone size: -
J gene: TRBJ1-5
D gene: -
CDR3 protein: CASSFLPQPQHF
CDR3 DNA: TGTGCCAGCAGTTTCCTTCCTCAGCCCCAGCATTTT